Each of the 4 T cell receptor beta chains below was sequenced from the same sample in a study of blood T cell repertoires in COVID-19. Sequencing used immunoSEQ multiplex PCR; TCRdb keeps in-frame clones, though not all of them. The sample holds roughly 70,000 clones; 88% are singletons and the top ten take 1.1% to 1.5%. The sequencing input was peripheral blood. All receptors derive from a human donor in a cohort sampled during active COVID-19.

The chain has TRBV19 and TRBJ2-1; TRBD2 agrees at 11 bases. V gave up 1 base and J gave up 8 bases; unmatched junction bases: 4. Germline CDR1 and CDR2: LNHDA and SQIVND (reference sequence). The CDR3 is made up of 15 amino acids. The CDR3 sequence is CASSIVDSGRDEQFF. The DNA of the CDR3 is TGTGCCAGTAGTATAGTGGATAGCGGGAGGGATGAGCAGTTCTTC.

The V call is TRBV3-1 (or the pseudogene TRBV3-2), the J call TRBJ2-1; 11 nucleotides match TRBD2. The CDR3 is made up of 18 amino acids. V shed 0 bases, J shed 2 bases, and the junction held 6 bases outside the gene matches. CDR1 LGHDT and CDR2 YNNKEL come from the germline V gene (reference sequence). The CDR3 protein is CASSQDPLAGGAYNEQFF. The CDR3 DNA reads TGTGCCAGCAGCCAAGATCCCCTAGCGGGAGGAGCCTACAATGAGCAGTTCTTC.

The chain uses TRBV19 and TRBJ2-1; 8 positions agree with TRBD2. V shed 5 bases and J 9 bases; nucleotides not matched to a gene: 12. The germline V gene has CDR1 LNHDA and CDR2 SQIVND (reference sequence). This CDR3 is built from 15 residues. Here the CDR3 DNA reads TGTGCCAGTAGTCCTCTAGCGGGCCAGGGGAGTGAGCAGTTCTTC. The encoded protein is CASSPLAGQGSEQFF.

V is TRBV5-6 and J is TRBJ2-7; no reliable D call. The CDR3 covers 13 residues. V lost 4 bases to trimming and J lost 3 bases, with 11 bases between them. In germline, CDR1 is SGHDT, CDR2 YYEEEE. CDR3 sequence reads: CASSDFVSYEQYF. DNA for the CDR3: TGTGCCAGCAGCGACTTCGTCAGCTACGAGCAGTACTTC.